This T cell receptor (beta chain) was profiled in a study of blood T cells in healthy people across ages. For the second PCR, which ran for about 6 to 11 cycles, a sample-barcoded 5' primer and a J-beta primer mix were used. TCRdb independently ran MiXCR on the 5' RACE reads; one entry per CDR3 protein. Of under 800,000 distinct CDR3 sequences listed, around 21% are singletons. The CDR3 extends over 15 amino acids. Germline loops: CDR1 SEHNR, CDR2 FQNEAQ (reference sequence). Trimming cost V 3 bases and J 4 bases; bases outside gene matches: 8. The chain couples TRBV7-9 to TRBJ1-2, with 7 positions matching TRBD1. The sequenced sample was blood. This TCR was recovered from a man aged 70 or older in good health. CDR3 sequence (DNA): TGTGCCAGCAGCTTTCGGGACAGCCTCCCCTATGGCTACACCTTC. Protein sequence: CASSFRDSLPYGYTF.